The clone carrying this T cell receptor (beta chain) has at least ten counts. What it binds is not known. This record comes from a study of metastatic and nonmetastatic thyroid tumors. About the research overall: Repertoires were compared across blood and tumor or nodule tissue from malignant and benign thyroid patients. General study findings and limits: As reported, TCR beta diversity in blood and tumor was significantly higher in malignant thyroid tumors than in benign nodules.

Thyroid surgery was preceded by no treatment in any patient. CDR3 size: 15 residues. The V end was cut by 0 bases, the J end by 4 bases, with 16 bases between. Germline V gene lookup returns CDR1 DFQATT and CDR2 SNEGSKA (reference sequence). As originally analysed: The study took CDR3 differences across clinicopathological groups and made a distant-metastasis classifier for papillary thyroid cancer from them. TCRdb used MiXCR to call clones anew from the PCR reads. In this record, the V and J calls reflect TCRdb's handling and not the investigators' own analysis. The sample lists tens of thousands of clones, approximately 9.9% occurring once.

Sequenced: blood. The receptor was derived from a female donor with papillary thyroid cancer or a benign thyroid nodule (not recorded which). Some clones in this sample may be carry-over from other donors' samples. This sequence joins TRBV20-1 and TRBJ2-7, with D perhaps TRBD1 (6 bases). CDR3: CSAREVGRGSYEQYF. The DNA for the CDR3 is TGCAGTGCTAGAGAAGTCGGCAGGGGTTCTTACGAGCAGTACTTC.